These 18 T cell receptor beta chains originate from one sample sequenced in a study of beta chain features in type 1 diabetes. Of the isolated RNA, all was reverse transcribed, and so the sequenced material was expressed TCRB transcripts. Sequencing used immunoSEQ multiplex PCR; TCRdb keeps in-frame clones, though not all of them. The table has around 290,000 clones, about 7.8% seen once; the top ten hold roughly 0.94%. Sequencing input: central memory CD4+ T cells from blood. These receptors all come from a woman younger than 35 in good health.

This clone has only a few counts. In DNA, the CDR3 is TGTGCCAGCACCCTCGTGAGGGGAGGCGCCATATATTTT. As protein: CASTLVRGGAIYF. The genes are TRBV14 and TRBJ1-3; possible D gene TRBD1, 5 bases. The V end lost 7 bases, the J end lost 11 bases, and 18 bases lay between the germline ends. In germline, CDR1 is SGHDN, CDR2 FVKESK. The CDR3 loop spans 13 amino acids.

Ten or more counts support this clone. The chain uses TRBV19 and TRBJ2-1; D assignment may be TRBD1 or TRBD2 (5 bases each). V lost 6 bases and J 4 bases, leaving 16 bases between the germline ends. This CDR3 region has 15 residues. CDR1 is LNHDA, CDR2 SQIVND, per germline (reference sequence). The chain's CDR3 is CASSLRDGEYNEQFF. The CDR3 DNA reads TGTGCCAGTAGCCTCCGGGACGGAGAATACAATGAGCAGTTCTTC.

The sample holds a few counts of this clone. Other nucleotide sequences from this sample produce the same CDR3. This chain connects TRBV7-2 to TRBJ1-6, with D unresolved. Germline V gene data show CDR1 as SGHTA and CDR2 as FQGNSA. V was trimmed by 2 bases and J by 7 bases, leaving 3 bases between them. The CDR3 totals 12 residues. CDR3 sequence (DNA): TGTGCCAGCAGCTTAAGAAATTCACCCCTCCACTTT. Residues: CASSLRNSPLHF.

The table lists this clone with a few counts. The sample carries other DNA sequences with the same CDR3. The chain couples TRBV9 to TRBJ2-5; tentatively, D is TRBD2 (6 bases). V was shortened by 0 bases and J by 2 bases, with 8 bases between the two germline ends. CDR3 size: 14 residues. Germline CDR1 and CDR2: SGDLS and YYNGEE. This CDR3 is CASSVVAAQETQYF. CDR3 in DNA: TGTGCCAGCAGCGTAGTAGCGGCTCAAGAGACCCAGTACTTC.

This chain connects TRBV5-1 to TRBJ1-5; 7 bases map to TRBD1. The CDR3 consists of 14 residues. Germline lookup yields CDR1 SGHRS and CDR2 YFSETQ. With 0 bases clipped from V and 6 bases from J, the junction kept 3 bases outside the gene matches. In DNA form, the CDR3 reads TGCGCCAGCAGCTTGGGTACAGGGGCTCAGCCCCAGCATTTT. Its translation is CASSLGTGAQPQHF.

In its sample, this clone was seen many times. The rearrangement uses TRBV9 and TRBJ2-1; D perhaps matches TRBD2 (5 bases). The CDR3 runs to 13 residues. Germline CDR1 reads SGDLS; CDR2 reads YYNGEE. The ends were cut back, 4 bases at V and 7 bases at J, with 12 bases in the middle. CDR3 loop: CASSPLLGNEQFF. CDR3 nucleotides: TGTGCCAGCAGCCCCTTACTAGGAAATGAGCAGTTCTTC.

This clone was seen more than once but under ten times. CDR3 in DNA: TGTGCCAGTAGTCGTTCTGGGTCCTACGAGCAGTACTTC. It is translated as CASSRSGSYEQYF. V is TRBV19 and J is TRBJ2-7; D call uncertain. Germline loops: CDR1 LNHDA, CDR2 SQIVND (reference sequence). Trimming shortened V by 5 bases and J by 1 base, and 9 bases separated the two germline ends. This CDR3 region has 13 residues.

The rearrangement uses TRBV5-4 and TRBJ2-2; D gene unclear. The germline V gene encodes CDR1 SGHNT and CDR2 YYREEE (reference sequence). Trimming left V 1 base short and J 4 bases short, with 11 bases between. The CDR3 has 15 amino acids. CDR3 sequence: CASSLKSTGTGELFF. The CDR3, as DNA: TGTGCCAGCAGCTTGAAATCAACGGGCACCGGGGAGCTGTTTTTT.

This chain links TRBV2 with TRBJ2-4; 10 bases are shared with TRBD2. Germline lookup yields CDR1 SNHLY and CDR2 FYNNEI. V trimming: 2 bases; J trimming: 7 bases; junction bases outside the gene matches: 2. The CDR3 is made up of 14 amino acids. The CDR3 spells CASSELAGVNIQYF. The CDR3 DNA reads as TGTGCCAGCAGTGAACTAGCGGGGGTGAACATTCAGTACTTC.

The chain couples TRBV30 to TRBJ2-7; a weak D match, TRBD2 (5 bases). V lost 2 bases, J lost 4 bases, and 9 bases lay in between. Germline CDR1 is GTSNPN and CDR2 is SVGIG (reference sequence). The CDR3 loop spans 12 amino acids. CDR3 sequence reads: CAWSPGKYEQYF. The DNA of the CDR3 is TGTGCCTGGAGTCCGGGGAAGTACGAGCAGTACTTC.

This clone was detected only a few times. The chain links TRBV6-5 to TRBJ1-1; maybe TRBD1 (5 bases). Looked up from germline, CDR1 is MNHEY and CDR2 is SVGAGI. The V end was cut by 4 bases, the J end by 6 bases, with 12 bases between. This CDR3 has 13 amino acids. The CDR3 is CASSWRDSAEAFF. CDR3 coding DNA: TGTGCCAGCAGTTGGCGGGACTCGGCTGAAGCTTTCTTT.

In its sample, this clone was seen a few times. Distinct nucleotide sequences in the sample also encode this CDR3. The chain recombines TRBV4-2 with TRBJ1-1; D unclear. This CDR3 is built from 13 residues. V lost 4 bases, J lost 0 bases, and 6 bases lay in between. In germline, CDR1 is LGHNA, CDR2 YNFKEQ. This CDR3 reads CASSPLMNTEAFF. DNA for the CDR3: TGTGCCAGCAGCCCCCTGATGAACACTGAAGCTTTCTTT.

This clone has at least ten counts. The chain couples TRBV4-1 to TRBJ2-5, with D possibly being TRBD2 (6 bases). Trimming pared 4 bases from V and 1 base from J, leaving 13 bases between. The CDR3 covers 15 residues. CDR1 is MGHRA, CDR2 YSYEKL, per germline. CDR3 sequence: CASSPPGAVQETQYF. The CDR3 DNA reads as TGCGCCAGCAGCCCCCCGGGAGCGGTCCAAGAGACCCAGTACTTC.

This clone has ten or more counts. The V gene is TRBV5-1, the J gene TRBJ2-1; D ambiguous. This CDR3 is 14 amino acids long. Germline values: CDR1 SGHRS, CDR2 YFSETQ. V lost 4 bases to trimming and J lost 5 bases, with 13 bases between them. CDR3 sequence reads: CASSVGGRNNEQFF. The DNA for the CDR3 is TGCGCCAGCAGCGTGGGCGGCAGAAACAATGAGCAGTTCTTC.

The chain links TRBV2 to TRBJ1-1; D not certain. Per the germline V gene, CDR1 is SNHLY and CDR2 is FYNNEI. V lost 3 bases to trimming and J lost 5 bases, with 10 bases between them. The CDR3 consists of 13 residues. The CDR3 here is CASSDPGRTEAFF. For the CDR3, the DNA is TGTGCCAGCAGTGATCCTGGGAGGACTGAAGCTTTCTTT.

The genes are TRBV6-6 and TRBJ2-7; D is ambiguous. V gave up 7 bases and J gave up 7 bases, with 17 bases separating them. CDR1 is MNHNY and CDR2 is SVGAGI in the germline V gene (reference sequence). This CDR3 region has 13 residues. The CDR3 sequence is CASIISPGLEQYV. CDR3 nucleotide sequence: TGTGCCAGCATTATTTCGCCGGGCCTAGAGCAGTACGTC.

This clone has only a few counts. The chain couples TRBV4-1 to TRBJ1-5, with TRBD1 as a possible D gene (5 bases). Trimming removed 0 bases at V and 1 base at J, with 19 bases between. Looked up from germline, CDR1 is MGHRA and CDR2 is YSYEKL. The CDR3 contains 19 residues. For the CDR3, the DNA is TGCGCCAGCAGCCAAGATCCCAGGGCTAAGGAGGTGAGCAATCAGCCCCAGCATTTT. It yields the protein CASSQDPRAKEVSNQPQHF.

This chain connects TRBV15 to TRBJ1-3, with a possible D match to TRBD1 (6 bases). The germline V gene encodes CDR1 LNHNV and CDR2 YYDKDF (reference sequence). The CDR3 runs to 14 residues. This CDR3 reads CAARGTSSGNTIYF. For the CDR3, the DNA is TGTGCTGCCAGGGGAACAAGCTCTGGAAACACCATATATTTT.